These 17 T cell receptor beta chains came from one sample sequenced in a study of identical twins. TCRdb ran MiXCR on the 5' RACE reads and lists one entry per CDR3 protein. The repertoire consists of 420,000 or so distinct CDR3 sequences, with under 20% occurring once and the leading ten covering roughly 12%. Specimen: naive T cells sorted from blood. These receptors originate from a man aged 50 or older in good health.

The chain has TRBV20-1 and TRBJ2-3; TRBD1 might be the D (5 bases). V was pared by 0 bases and J by 3 bases, with 7 bases between. Germline lookup yields CDR1 DFQATT and CDR2 SNEGSKA (reference sequence). The CDR3 has 13 residues. The CDR3 nucleotides are TGCAGTGCTAGAGATGGGGCGACAGATACGCAGTATTTT. Translation gives CSARDGATDTQYF.

This clonotype was seen many times. V is TRBV5-6 and J is TRBJ2-2; 9 bases align to TRBD1. Germline V gene sequence: CDR1 SGHDT, CDR2 YYEEEE. J was trimmed by 13 bases and V by 3 bases; bases with no gene match: 7. The length of the CDR3 is 13 residues. The CDR3 DNA sequence: TGTGCCAGCAGCTACGGACAGGGGTGGTGGCTGTTTTTT. Amino acid sequence: CASSYGQGWWLFF.

This clonotype was seen a handful of times. This chain connects TRBV20-1 to TRBJ2-1; D assignment may be TRBD1 or TRBD2 (5 bases each). CDR1 and CDR2 from the germline V gene are DFQATT and SNEGSKA (reference sequence). The CDR3 length is 12 residues. The germline V and J ends were trimmed by 6 bases and 5 bases, with 11 bases remaining between them. The CDR3 DNA reads TGCAGTGCGGACCGGGACCACAATGAGCAGTTCTTC. As protein: CSADRDHNEQFF.

There are a few counts of this clonotype. Here the CDR3 reads CSASTRVLNQPQHF. CDR3 DNA: TGCAGTGCTAGTACCAGGGTGCTCAATCAGCCCCAGCATTTT. This chain links TRBV20-1 with TRBJ1-5; perhaps TRBD1 as D (5 bases). Trimming stripped 3 bases from V and 3 bases from J, with 12 bases between. The CDR3 runs 14 residues. Germline lookup yields CDR1 DFQATT and CDR2 SNEGSKA (reference sequence).

The V call is TRBV7-8, the J call TRBJ2-7, with unresolved D. Per the germline V gene, CDR1 is SGHVS and CDR2 is FQNEAQ. The CDR3 is made up of 14 amino acids. The V gene lost 4 bases and the J gene lost 4 bases, with 14 bases spanning the gap. The CDR3 is CASSSPSSRYEQYF. The DNA of the CDR3 is TGTGCCAGCAGCTCGCCGAGCTCTCGTTACGAGCAGTACTTC.

The chain couples TRBV4-1 to TRBJ2-1, with D hard to call. Germline V gives CDR1 MGHRA, CDR2 YSYEKL. The V end lost 1 base, the J end lost 2 bases, and 12 bases lay between the germline ends. The CDR3 sequence is 16 residues long. CDR3 bases: TGCGCCAGCAGCCAAGTAGCCGCACCTACCTACAATGAGCAGTTCTTC. The encoded protein is CASSQVAAPTYNEQFF.

This clonotype turned up a few times. The CDR3 loop reads CASSLVQGADTQYF. The CDR3 bases are TGTGCCAGCAGTTTAGTCCAAGGAGCAGATACGCAGTATTTT. The chain carries TRBV27 and TRBJ2-3; D is unresolved. V dropped 2 bases and J dropped 4 bases, with 10 bases sitting between them. This CDR3 is 14 amino acids long. Germline values: CDR1 MNHEY, CDR2 SMNVEV (reference sequence).

This clonotype was seen many times. The V call is TRBV27, the J call TRBJ2-7; D not certain. Germline V CDR1 and CDR2: MNHEY, SMNVEV (reference sequence). V shed 6 bases and J shed 3 bases, with 12 bases lying between them. This CDR3 is built from 13 residues. Written as DNA, the CDR3 is TGTGCCAGCAGCCTAACTCCCTTCTACGAGCAGTACTTC. It yields the protein CASSLTPFYEQYF.

In nucleotides, the CDR3 is TGTGCCAGCATTACCGGGCGGGGGGCCAACGTCCTGACTTTC. Protein: CASITGRGANVLTF. The chain couples TRBV6-2 or TRBV6-3 to TRBJ2-6; D uncertain. Trimming left V 7 bases short and J 4 bases short, with 11 bases between. This CDR3 comprises 14 residues. Looked up from germline, CDR1 is MNHEY and CDR2 is SVGEGT.

This clonotype turned up a few times. The V call is TRBV5-1, the J call TRBJ1-4; D ambiguous. The germline V gene encodes CDR1 SGHRS and CDR2 YFSETQ. V was cut by 5 bases and J by 0 bases, with 11 bases left in between. The CDR3 covers 15 residues. The CDR3 is CASRKQFATNEKLFF. In nucleotides, the CDR3 is TGCGCCAGCAGGAAACAATTTGCAACTAATGAAAAACTGTTTTTT.

This clonotype was counted ten times or more. This sequence joins TRBV29-1 and TRBJ2-2; 8 bases are shared with TRBD1. The CDR3 extends over 16 amino acids. Looked up from germline, CDR1 is SQVTM and CDR2 is ANQGSEA. Trimming took 0 bases from V and 2 from J; bases not matched to a gene: 5. The CDR3 sequence: CSVEDRGTGNTGELFF. DNA for the CDR3: TGCAGCGTTGAAGATCGGGGGACAGGCAACACCGGGGAGCTGTTTTTT.

J is TRBJ2-3 and V is TRBV20-1, with D unclear. This CDR3 spans 12 amino acids. From germline, CDR1 is DFQATT and CDR2 SNEGSKA (reference sequence). The CDR3 reads CRGAEATDTQYF. DNA of the CDR3: TGCAGGGGCGCGGAAGCCACAGATACGCAGTATTTT.

This clonotype turned up a few times. The rearrangement joins TRBV7-2 to TRBJ2-3; D possibly corresponds to TRBD2 (6 bases). Trimming left V 1 base short and J 2 bases short, with 10 bases between. This CDR3 comprises 15 residues. Germline values: CDR1 SGHTA, CDR2 FQGNSA. The CDR3 region is CASSLGVADTDTQYF. The CDR3, as DNA: TGTGCCAGCAGCTTAGGAGTAGCGGACACAGATACGCAGTATTTT. Full variable domain (outside the CDR3, taken from reference TRBV7-2 and TRBJ2-3): GAGVSQSPSNKVTEKGKDVELRCDPISGHTALYWYRQSLGQGLEFLIYFQGNSAPDKSGLPSDRFSAERTGGSVSTLTIQRTQQEDSAVYLCASSLGVADTDTQYFGPGTRLTVL.

The chain couples TRBV25-1 to TRBJ2-7; 8 nucleotides align to TRBD2. V gave up 4 bases and J gave up 2 bases; unmatched junction bases: 10. CDR1 and CDR2 (germline): MGHDK, SYGVNS. This CDR3 region has 16 residues. The CDR3 here is CASSARTSGGTYEQYF. Written as DNA, the CDR3 is TGTGCCAGCAGTGCGCGAACTAGCGGAGGCACCTACGAGCAGTACTTC.

This clonotype was counted a few times. The DNA of the CDR3 is TGCAGCTTTTGGGTTCGGGGAAGCACAGATACGCAGTATTTT. This gives the protein CSFWVRGSTDTQYF. The chain couples TRBV29-1 to TRBJ2-3; weak D call: TRBD2 (5 bases). V gave up 8 bases and J gave up 0 bases, with 15 bases separating them. This CDR3 region has 14 residues. Germline V gene data show CDR1 as SQVTM and CDR2 as ANQGSEA.

In this sample, this clonotype turned up many times. This rearrangement joins TRBV3-1 to TRBJ2-7, with a possible D match to TRBD1 (6 bases). Germline V gene data show CDR1 as LGHDT and CDR2 as YNNKEL (reference sequence). V was trimmed by 6 bases and J by 2 bases, leaving 17 bases between them. The CDR3 consists of 15 residues. CDR3: CASRSYRQAPYEQYF. As DNA, the CDR3 is TGTGCCAGCAGATCGTATCGACAGGCCCCCTACGAGCAGTACTTC.

This clonotype has a handful of counts. CDR3 coding DNA: TGTGCCAGCAGCCAAAGGTGGGCAGACACCGGGGAGCTGTTTTTT. Protein sequence: CASSQRWADTGELFF. The rearrangement joins TRBV6-2 or TRBV6-3 to TRBJ2-2, with D uncertain. Germline CDR1 MNHEY, CDR2 SVGEGT. This CDR3 has 15 residues. The V end lost 6 bases, the J end lost 3 bases, and 14 bases lay between the germline ends.